This T cell receptor beta chain derives from a study of T cells after yellow fever vaccination. Whole-study findings and limits: Subsequent booster samples again held most clones from primary vaccination (more than 95% CD4, about 86% CD8). Peaking faster, on day 5 versus 15, the secondary response was nonetheless weaker.

The CDR3 has 14 residues. Germline lookup yields CDR1 MGHDK and CDR2 SYGVNS. Deletions cut 7 bases from V and 4 bases from J, with 13 bases between. Template switching with 5'RACE generated the TCR cDNA and added a universal primer site and UMIs. TCRdb ran MiXCR on the 5' RACE reads and lists one entry per CDR3 protein. The sample shows about 340,000 distinct CDR3 sequences, approximately 12% of them seen only once. This clonotype has only a few counts. Its antigen is not known. This sequence joins TRBV25-1 and TRBJ2-2; D is unresolved. This TCR was sampled from a man younger than 30 who received the YFV17D yellow fever vaccine. Here the sequenced sample was CD4+ T cells sorted from PBMCs, taken 15 days after the yellow fever booster vaccination. DNA for the CDR3: TGTGCCAGCACCTCGCTGGGCGGCACCGGGGAGCTGTTTTTT. It yields the protein CASTSLGGTGELFF.